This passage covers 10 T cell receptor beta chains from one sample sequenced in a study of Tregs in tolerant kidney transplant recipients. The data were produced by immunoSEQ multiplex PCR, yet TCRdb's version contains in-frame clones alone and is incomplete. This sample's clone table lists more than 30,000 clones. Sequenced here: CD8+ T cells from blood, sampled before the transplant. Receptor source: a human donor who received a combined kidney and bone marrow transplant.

The CDR3 bases that were read are TGTGCCAGTAGTACGGGACTTACCTACGAG. Amino acid sequence: CASSTGLTYE. In full, the CDR3 reads CASSTGLTYEQYF. V usage is TRBV19 and J usage is TRBJ2-7; weak D call: TRBD2 (6 bases). The read falls 3 residues short of the CDR3 end, and the missing part is taken from the germline J gene. This CDR3 is built from 13 residues. Germline V gene lookup returns CDR1 LNHDA and CDR2 SQIVND (reference sequence). V lost 4 bases and J lost 2, with 9 bases in between.

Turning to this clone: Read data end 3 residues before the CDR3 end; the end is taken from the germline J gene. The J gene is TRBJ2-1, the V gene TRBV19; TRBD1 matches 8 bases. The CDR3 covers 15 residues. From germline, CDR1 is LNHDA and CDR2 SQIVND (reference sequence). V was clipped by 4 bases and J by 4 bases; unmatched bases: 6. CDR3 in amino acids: CASSNRDRRYNEQFF. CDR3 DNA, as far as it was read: TGTGCCAGTAGTAACCGGGACAGGCGTTACAATGAG.

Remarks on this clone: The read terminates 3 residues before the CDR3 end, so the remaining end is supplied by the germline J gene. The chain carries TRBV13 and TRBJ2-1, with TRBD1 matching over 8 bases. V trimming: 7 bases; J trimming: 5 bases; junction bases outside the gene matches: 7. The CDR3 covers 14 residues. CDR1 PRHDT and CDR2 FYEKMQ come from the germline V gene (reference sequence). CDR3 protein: CASTSGTGNNEQFF. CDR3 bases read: TGTGCCAGCACCTCCGGGACAGGTAACAATGAG.

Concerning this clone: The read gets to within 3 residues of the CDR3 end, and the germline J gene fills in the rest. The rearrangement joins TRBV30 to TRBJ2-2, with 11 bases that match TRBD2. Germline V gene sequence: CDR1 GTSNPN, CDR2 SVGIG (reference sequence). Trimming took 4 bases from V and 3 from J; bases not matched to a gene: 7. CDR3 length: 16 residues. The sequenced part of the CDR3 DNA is TGTGCCTGGAAAAGCCTAGCGGGAGGATACACCGGGGAG. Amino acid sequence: CAWKSLAGGYTGE. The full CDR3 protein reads CAWKSLAGGYTGELFF.

Incomplete CDR3 DNA: TGCAGTGCTCAAGGACTAGCGGGAGTGGGGAGCACAGATACG. Residues: CSAQGLAGVGSTDT. In full, the CDR3 reads CSAQGLAGVGSTDTQYF. The chain joins TRBV20-1 to TRBJ2-3, with 13 bases matching TRBD2. The read falls 3 residues short of the CDR3 end, and the missing part is taken from the germline J gene. The germline CDR1 and CDR2 sequences are DFQATT and SNEGSKA (reference sequence). The V and J ends lost 5 bases and 0 bases, in that order; junction bases with no gene match: 8. The CDR3 runs 17 residues.

The covered CDR3 bases are TGTGCCAGCAGCCTTATCGACAGGGGAGGCGGC. It is translated as CASSLIDRGGG. The entire CDR3 is CASSLIDRGGGYTF. The V and J genes are TRBV13 and TRBJ1-2; 8 bases line up with TRBD1. The read finishes 3 residues shy of the CDR3 end, and the germline J gene is used to complete it. The CDR3 runs 14 residues. Germline CDR1 is PRHDT and CDR2 is FYEKMQ (reference sequence).

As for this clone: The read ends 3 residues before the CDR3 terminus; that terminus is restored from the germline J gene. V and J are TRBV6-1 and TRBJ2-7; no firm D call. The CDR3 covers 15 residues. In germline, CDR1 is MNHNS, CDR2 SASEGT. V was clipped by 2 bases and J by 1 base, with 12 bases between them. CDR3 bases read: TGTGCCAGCAGTGAATATTCAGAGAGATCCTACGAG. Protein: CASSEYSERSYE. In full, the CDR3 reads CASSEYSERSYEQYF.

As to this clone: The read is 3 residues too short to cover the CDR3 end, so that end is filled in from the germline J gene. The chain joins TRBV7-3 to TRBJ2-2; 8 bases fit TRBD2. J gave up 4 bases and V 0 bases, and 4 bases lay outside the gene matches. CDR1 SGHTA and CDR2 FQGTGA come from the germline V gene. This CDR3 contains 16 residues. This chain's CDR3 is CASSLTLAGSTGELFF. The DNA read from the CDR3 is TGTGCCAGCAGCTTAACGTTAGCGGGAAGCACCGGGGAG.

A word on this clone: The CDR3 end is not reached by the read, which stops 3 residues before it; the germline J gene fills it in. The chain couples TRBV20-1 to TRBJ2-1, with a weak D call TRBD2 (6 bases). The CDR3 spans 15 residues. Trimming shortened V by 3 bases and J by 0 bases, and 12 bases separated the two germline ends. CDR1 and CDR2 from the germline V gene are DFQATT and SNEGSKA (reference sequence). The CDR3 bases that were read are TGCAGTGCTAGGGCAAGCGGGTCCTCCTACAATGAG. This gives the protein CSARASGSSYNE. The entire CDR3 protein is CSARASGSSYNEQFF.

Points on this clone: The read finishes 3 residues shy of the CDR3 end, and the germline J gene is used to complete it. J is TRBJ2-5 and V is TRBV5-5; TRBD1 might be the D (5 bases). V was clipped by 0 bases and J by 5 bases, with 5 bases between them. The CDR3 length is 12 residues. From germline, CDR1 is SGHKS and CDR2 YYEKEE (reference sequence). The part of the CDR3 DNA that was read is TGTGCCAGCAGCTTGGAGGGGGAGACC. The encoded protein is CASSLEGET. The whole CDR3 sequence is CASSLEGETQYF.